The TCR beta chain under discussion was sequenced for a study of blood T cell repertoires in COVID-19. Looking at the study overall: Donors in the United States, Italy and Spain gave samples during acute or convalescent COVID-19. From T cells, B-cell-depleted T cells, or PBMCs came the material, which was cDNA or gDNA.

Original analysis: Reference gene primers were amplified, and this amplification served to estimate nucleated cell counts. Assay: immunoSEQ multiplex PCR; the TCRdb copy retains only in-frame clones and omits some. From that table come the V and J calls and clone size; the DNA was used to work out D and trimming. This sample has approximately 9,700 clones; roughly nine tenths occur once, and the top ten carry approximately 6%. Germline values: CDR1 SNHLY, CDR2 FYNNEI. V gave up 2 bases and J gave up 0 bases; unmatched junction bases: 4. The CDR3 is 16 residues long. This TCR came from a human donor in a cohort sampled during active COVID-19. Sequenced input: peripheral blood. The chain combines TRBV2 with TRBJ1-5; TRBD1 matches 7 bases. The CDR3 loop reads CASSERDRHSNQPQHF. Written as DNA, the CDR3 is TGTGCCAGCAGTGAAAGGGACAGACATAGCAATCAGCCCCAGCATTTT.